This is a list of T cell receptor beta chains from one sample in a study of cytomegalovirus exposure and HLA in healthy donors. Profiling relied on immunoSEQ multiplex PCR, and the TCRdb table lists in-frame clones only, not all of them. This table holds 170,000 or so clones, approximately 78% found once. Sequenced input: PBMCs. The receptors derive from a woman aged 50 to 60 in good health and CMV-seropositive. Both conserved end residues are part of each CDR3. A D gene is named only where the DNA matches it firmly. Where a row states a size, it is once, few, many or the class of an expanded clone; other rows omit it.

d_gene	v_gene	j_gene	abundance	CDR3nt	CDR3aa
TRBD1	TRBV9	TRBJ1-4	NA	TGTGCCAGCAGCGTAGTTGGCAGGGGGGATGAAAAACTGTTTTTT	CASSVVGRGDEKLFF
TRBD2	TRBV10-2	TRBJ2-2	NA	TGCGCCAGCAGTGAGCCCTCCCGAGCGGGGGCGAACACCGGGGAGCTGTTTTTT	CASSEPSRAGANTGELFF
NA	TRBV5-1	TRBJ2-3	NA	TGCGCCAGCAGCTTGGGCCTACCTGGCACAGATACGCAGTATTTT	CASSLGLPGTDTQYF
NA	TRBV30	TRBJ2-4	once	TGTGCCTGGAGTCCGACGCGAGACAGACGAAGAGGCATTCAGTACTTC	CAWSPTRDRRRGIQYF
NA	TRBV30	TRBJ2-3	few	TGTGCCTGGAGTGTGGCAATGGATACGCAGTATTTT	CAWSVAMDTQYF
NA	TRBV2	TRBJ2-7	NA	TGTGCCAGCAGTGAGTGGAGGAGACTTTCCTCCTACGAGCAGTACTTC	CASSEWRRLSSYEQYF
TRBD2	TRBV13	TRBJ2-1	NA	TGTGCCAGCAGCTCTCGGCGGGCGGGGGGTAGGGATGAGCAGTTCTTC	CASSSRRAGGRDEQFF
TRBD1	TRBV5-4	TRBJ1-1	once	TGTGCCAGCAGCTGGTGGGACAGGGGCATGAACACTGAAGCTTTCTTT	CASSWWDRGMNTEAFF
TRBD1	TRBV11-2	TRBJ1-3	NA	TGTGCCAGCAGCTCCCGCTTAGCCACAGGGGTCGGAAACACCATATATTTT	CASSSRLATGVGNTIYF
NA	TRBV5-6	TRBJ2-2	NA	TGTGCCAGCAGCCTTTCCTCCGGGGAGCTGTTTTTT	CASSLSSGELFF
TRBD1	TRBV5-1	TRBJ2-6	NA	TGCGCCAGCAGCCCCTGGACAGGAGATTCTGGGGCCAACGTCCTGACTTTC	CASSPWTGDSGANVLTF
NA	TRBV5-5	TRBJ2-3	NA	TGTGCCAGCAGCGGCTGGTCCGCAGATACGCAGTATTTT	CASSGWSADTQYF
TRBD1	TRBV14	TRBJ1-2	NA	TGTGCCAGCAGTCAGGACAGGGTCGGCTACACCTTT	CASSQDRVGYTF
NA	TRBV20-1	TRBJ2-7	NA	TGCAGTGTAAACAGGGCCTACGAGCAGTACTTC	CSVNRAYEQYF
NA	TRBV19	TRBJ1-1	NA	TGTGCCAGTACCCCTGTGGGGAGCATGAACACTGAAGCTTTCTTT	CASTPVGSMNTEAFF
NA	TRBV28	TRBJ2-1	NA	TGTGCCAGCAGTTCCACACAGTACAATGAGCAGTTCTTC	CASSSTQYNEQFF
TRBD1	TRBV7-9	TRBJ2-6	NA	TGTGCCAGCAGCGGCTCCGGGACAGGTAGCCACTCTGGGGCCAACGTCCTGACTTTC	CASSGSGTGSHSGANVLTF
TRBD1	TRBV5-1	TRBJ1-6	NA	TGCGCCAGCAAACCATTGACAGGGAATGATAATTCACCCCTCCACTTT	CASKPLTGNDNSPLHF
TRBD1	TRBV6-1	TRBJ1-2	few	TGTGCCAGCAGTGAAGCGGGAGGGGACAGGGCCTACACCTTC	CASSEAGGDRAYTF
TRBD1	TRBV18	TRBJ1-1	NA	TGTGCCAGCTCCCCCGGGGACAGGAGGGACACTGAAGCTTTCTTT	CASSPGDRRDTEAFF
NA	TRBV6-5	TRBJ2-7	NA	TGTGCCAGCAGTTACCGGGAACTGGAGGGCTACGAGCAGTACTTC	CASSYRELEGYEQYF
TRBD1	TRBV29-1	TRBJ2-7	NA	TGCAGCGTTGAAAAGGGGACAGGGAGCGAGCAGTACTTC	CSVEKGTGSEQYF
NA	TRBV2	TRBJ2-1	NA	TGTGCCAGCAGCCCCCGGTCTCATCTCGATTATCCCGATGAGCAGTTCTTC	CASSPRSHLDYPDEQFF
TRBD2	TRBV11-2	TRBJ2-1	NA	TGTGCCAGCAGCTTAGGGGCGGGGGGCACCTACAATGAGCAGTTCTTC	CASSLGAGGTYNEQFF
NA	TRBV9	TRBJ1-2	once	TGTGCCAGCAGCGTAGAGAGTTTCTATGGCTACACCTTC	CASSVESFYGYTF
NA	TRBV7-7	TRBJ1-4	NA	TGTGCTAGCAGCCGGGGACTGACAACTAATGAAAAACTGTTTTTT	CASSRGLTTNEKLFF
NA	TRBV7-6	TRBJ1-2	NA	TGTGCCAGCAGCCCTACGGAGGGGAATGGCTACACCTTC	CASSPTEGNGYTF
NA	TRBV5-6	TRBJ2-2	NA	TGTGCCAGCAGCCGGGGGTATTCCGGGGAGCTGTTTTTT	CASSRGYSGELFF
NA	TRBV10-2	TRBJ2-1	NA	TGCGCCAGCAGTGGTGGGGGGACCTACAATGAGCAGTTCTTC	CASSGGGTYNEQFF
NA	TRBV6-6	TRBJ2-7	NA	TGTGCCAGCAGTTACAGAGAGGGCGACTACGAGCAGTACTTC	CASSYREGDYEQYF
TRBD2	TRBV5-4	TRBJ2-3	NA	TGTGCCAGCAGCTCCCGGGTAGCGGGGCTCACAGATACGCAGTATTTT	CASSSRVAGLTDTQYF
NA	TRBV5-1	TRBJ1-1	NA	TGCGCCAGCAGCTTGGCCGACTTGAACACTGAAGCTTTCTTT	CASSLADLNTEAFF
NA	TRBV19	TRBJ2-5	NA	TGTGCCAGTAGCCCCACAGGGTTGGAGACCCAGTACTTC	CASSPTGLETQYF
NA	TRBV9	TRBJ2-7	NA	TGTGCCAGCAGCGTAGGACAGTCTTCCTACGAGCAGTACTTC	CASSVGQSSYEQYF
NA	TRBV5-4	TRBJ2-6	few	TGTGCCAGCAGCTACGGGACACGACCTTCTGGGGCCAACGTCCTGACTTTC	CASSYGTRPSGANVLTF
TRBD1	TRBV30	TRBJ1-3	NA	TGTGCCTGGGGACAGGTAACTGGAAACACCATATATTTT	CAWGQVTGNTIYF
TRBD1	TRBV11-2	TRBJ2-7	NA	TGTGCCAGCAGGGGTCAGGGGGCTGGGTTCTACGAGCAGTACTTC	CASRGQGAGFYEQYF
TRBD1	TRBV19	TRBJ1-2	NA	TGTGCCACTAACAGGGGGTCTAACTATGGCTACACCTTC	CATNRGSNYGYTF
NA	TRBV19	TRBJ1-2	NA	TGTGCCAGCCAATCCTTAGACTCTTTCTTGGGCTACACCTTC	CASQSLDSFLGYTF
NA	TRBV13	TRBJ2-7	NA	TGTGCCAGCAGCGCCCACCGGGGTACCTACGAGCAGTACTTC	CASSAHRGTYEQYF
NA	TRBV5-1	TRBJ1-4	NA	TGCGCCAGCAGCTTGGACATAAATGAAAAACTGTTTTTT	CASSLDINEKLFF
NA	TRBV19	TRBJ2-5	NA	TGTGCCAGTAGCCCAAGAGGAGAGACCCAGTACTTC	CASSPRGETQYF
NA	TRBV6-1	TRBJ1-5	few	TGTGCCAGCAGTGTGAGAGGGCTAAATCAGCCCCAGCATTTT	CASSVRGLNQPQHF
NA	TRBV29-1	TRBJ2-5	NA	TGCAGCGTTCAGCGAGGAAGCTATCCCCAAGAGACCCAGTACTTC	CSVQRGSYPQETQYF
TRBD1	TRBV10-3	TRBJ1-6	once	TGTGCCATCAGTGCCGGACAGGACCTGAGCTCCTATAATTCACCCCTCCACTTT	CAISAGQDLSSYNSPLHF
TRBD2	TRBV10-3	TRBJ2-3	NA	TGTGCCGTTGGCGGGGGGGGCACAGATACGCAGTATTTT	CAVGGGGTDTQYF
TRBD1	TRBV4-2	TRBJ2-7	NA	TGTGCCAGCTCAACCCCCGGGACAGCTCCCTACGAGCAGTACTTC	CASSTPGTAPYEQYF
TRBD2	TRBV11-2	TRBJ2-7	few	TGTGCCAGCAGCTTAGACGGGGGGTCTGACGAGCAGTACTTC	CASSLDGGSDEQYF
NA	TRBV12-5	TRBJ2-3	few	TGTGCTAGTGGTTTGGTACAGGGTAGCAGTGATACGCAGTATTTT	CASGLVQGSSDTQYF
TRBD1	TRBV30	TRBJ1-1	NA	TGTGCCTGGAGTACACAGGGGACTGAAGCTTTCTTT	CAWSTQGTEAFF
NA	TRBV21-1	TRBJ2-7	NA	TGTGCCAGCAGCCTACCCTACGAGCAGTACTTC	CASSLPYEQYF
NA	TRBV7-3	TRBJ1-1	NA	TGTGCCAGCAGCCAAAGACATGTCGGGGAGAACACTGAAGCTTTCTTT	CASSQRHVGENTEAFF
TRBD1	TRBV29-1	TRBJ2-5	few	TGCAGCGTGGACAGGGACCGGGAGACCCAGTACTTC	CSVDRDRETQYF
TRBD1	TRBV30	TRBJ1-6	few	TGTGCCCTCGGGGCAGGGGGAAATTCACCCCTCCACTTT	CALGAGGNSPLHF
TRBD2	TRBV19	TRBJ2-3	NA	TGTGCCAGTAGTATGACTAGCGGGGGGGAGACAGATACGCAGTATTTT	CASSMTSGGETDTQYF
NA	TRBV5-6	TRBJ2-2	NA	TGTGCCAGCAGCCCTACAGGGCCGACCGGGGAGCTGTTTTTT	CASSPTGPTGELFF
TRBD1	TRBV7-9	TRBJ2-7	NA	TGTGCCAGCGCCCAGGGACAGGGGTCCTACGAGCAGTACTTC	CASAQGQGSYEQYF
TRBD2	TRBV6-1	TRBJ2-4	few	TGTGCCAGCAGTACTAGCGGGTCAAACATTCAGTACTTC	CASSTSGSNIQYF
NA	TRBV5-1	TRBJ2-5	NA	TGCGCCAGCAGCTTGGCGCCCCAGGGAGGAGAGACCCAGTACTTC	CASSLAPQGGETQYF